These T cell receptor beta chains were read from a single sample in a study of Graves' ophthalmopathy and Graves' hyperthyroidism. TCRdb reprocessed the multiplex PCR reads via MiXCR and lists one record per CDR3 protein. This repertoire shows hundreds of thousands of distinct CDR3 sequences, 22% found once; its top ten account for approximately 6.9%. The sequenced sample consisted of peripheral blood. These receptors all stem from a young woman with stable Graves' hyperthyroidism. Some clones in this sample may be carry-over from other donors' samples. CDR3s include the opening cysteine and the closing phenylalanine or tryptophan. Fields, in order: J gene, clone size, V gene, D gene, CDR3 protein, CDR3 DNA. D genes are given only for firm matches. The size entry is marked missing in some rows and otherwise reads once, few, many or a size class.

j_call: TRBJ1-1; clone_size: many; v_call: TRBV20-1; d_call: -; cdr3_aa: CSADDLNTEAFF; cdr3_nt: TGCAGTGCTGACGACTTGAACACTGAAGCTTTCTTT
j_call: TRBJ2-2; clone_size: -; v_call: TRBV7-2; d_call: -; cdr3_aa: CASSLVTAGELFF; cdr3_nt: TGTGCCAGCAGCTTAGTTACCGCCGGGGAGCTGTTTTTT
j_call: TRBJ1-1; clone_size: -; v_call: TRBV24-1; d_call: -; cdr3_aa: CATSDSLGPNTEAFF; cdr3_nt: TGTGCCACCAGTGATTCGTTAGGCCCGAACACTGAAGCTTTCTTC
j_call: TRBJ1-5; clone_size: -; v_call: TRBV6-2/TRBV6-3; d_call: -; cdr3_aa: CASSYGSVYQPQHF; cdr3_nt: TGTGCCAGCAGTTACGGGAGTGTGTATCAGCCCCAGCATTTT
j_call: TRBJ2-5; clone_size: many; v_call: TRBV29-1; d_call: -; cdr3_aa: CSVSGTDRGDQYF; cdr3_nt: TGCAGCGTTTCAGGGACTGACAGAGGGGACCAGTACTTC
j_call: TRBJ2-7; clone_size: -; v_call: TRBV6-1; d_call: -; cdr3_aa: CASDTSRSYEQYF; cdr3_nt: TGTGCCAGCGATACCAGTCGTTCCTACGAGCAGTACTTC
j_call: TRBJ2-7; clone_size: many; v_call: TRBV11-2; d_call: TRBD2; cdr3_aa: CASSSLLLAGDRSYEQYF; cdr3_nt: TGTGCCAGCAGCTCCCTTTTACTAGCGGGAGATCGGTCCTACGAGCAGTACTTC
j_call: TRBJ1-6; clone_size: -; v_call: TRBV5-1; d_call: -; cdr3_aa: CASSLGVTWPDGGYNSHLHF; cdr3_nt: TGCGCCAGCAGCTTGGGGGTCACCTGGCCGGACGGAGGCTATAATTCACACCTCCACTTT
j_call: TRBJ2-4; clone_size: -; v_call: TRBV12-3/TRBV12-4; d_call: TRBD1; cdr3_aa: CASSPGQGGLNIQYF; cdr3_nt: TGTGCCAGCAGTCCCGGACAGGGGGGTTTAAACATTCAGTACTTC
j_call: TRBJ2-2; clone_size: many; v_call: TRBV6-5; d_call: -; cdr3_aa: CASSYSMTTGELFF; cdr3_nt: TGTGCCAGCAGTTACTCGATGACCACCGGGGAGCTGTTTTTT
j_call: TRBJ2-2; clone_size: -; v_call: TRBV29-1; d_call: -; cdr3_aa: CSVGSANTGELFF; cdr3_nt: TGCAGCGTTGGGTCCGCGAACACCGGGGAGCTGTTTTTT
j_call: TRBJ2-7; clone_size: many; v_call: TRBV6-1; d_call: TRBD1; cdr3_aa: CASMVTGVATYEQYF; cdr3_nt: TGTGCCAGCATGGTGACAGGGGTGGCGACCTACGAGCAGTACTTC
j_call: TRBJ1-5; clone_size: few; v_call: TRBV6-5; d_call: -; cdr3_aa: CASSYPGGGVLEPQHF; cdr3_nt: TGTGCCAGCAGTTACCCTGGGGGAGGGGTGTTGGAACCCCAGCATTTT
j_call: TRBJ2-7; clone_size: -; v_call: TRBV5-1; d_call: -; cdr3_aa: CASSLIGTPFYSYEQYF; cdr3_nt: TGCGCCAGCAGCTTGATCGGAACCCCTTTTTACTCCTACGAGCAGTACTTC
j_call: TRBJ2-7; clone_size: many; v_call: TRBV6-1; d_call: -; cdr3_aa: CASSERASGPFYEQYF; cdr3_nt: TGTGCCAGCAGTGAACGAGCGTCTGGTCCATTCTACGAGCAGTACTTC
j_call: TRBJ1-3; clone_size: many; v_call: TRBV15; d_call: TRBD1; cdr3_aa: CATSGTGRNTIYF; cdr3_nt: TGTGCCACCAGCGGGACAGGGAGAAACACCATATATTTT
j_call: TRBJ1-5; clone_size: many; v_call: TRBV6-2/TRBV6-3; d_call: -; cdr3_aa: CASSFYREPQHF; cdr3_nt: TGTGCCAGCAGTTTTTACAGGGAGCCCCAGCATTTT
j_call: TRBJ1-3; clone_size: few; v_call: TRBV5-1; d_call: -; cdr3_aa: CASTLDRSGNTIYF; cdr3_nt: TGCGCCAGCACTCTAGACAGGTCTGGAAACACCATATATTTT
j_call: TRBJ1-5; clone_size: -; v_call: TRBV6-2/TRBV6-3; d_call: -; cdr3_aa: CASSYYREHQPQHF; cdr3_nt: TGTGCCAGCAGTTACTACAGGGAGCACCAGCCCCAGCATTTT
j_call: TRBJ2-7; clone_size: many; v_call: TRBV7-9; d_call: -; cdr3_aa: CASSLGPPKTYEQYF; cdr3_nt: TGTGCCAGCAGCTTAGGGCCACCCAAGACCTACGAGCAGTACTTC
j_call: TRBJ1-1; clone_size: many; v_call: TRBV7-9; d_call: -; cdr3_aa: CASILQGLNTEAFF; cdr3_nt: TGTGCCAGCATCCTACAGGGATTGAACACTGAAGCTTTCTTT
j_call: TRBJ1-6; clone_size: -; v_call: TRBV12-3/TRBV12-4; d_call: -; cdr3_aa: CASSPYGTDNSPLHF; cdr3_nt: TGTGCCAGCAGCCCATACGGGACGGATAATTCACCCCTCCACTTT
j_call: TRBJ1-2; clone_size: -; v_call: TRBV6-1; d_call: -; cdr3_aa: CASNRQDGGYTF; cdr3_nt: TGTGCCAGCAACCGACAGGATGGTGGCTACACCTTC
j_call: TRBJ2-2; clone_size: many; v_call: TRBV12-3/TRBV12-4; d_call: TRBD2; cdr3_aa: CASSPLAGNTGELFF; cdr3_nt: TGTGCCAGCAGCCCGCTAGCGGGGAACACCGGGGAGCTGTTTTTT
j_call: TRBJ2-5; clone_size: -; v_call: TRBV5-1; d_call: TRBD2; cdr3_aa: CASSQTSGVQTQYF; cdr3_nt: TGCGCCAGCAGCCAGACTAGCGGGGTACAGACCCAGTACTTC
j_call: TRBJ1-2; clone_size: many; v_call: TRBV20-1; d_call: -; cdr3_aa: CSARDISGYTF; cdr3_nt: TGCAGTGCTAGAGATATCAGTGGCTACACCTTC
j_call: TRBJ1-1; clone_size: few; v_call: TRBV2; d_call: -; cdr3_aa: CASSEAGARSSTEAFF; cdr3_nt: TGTGCCAGCAGTGAAGCGGGGGCGAGATCATCAACTGAAGCTTTCTTT
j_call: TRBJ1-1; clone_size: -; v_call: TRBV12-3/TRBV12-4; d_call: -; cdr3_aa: CASARGNTEAFF; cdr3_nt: TGTGCCAGCGCCAGGGGGAACACTGAAGCTTTCTTT
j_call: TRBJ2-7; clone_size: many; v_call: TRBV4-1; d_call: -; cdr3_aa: CASSQSTAPSYEQYF; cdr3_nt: TGCGCCAGCAGCCAATCGACAGCCCCCTCCTACGAGCAGTACTTC
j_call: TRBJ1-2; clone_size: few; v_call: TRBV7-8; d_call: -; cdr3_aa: CASSLALNRALYGYTF; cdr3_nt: TGTGCCAGCAGCTTAGCGTTGAACAGGGCCCTCTATGGCTACACCTTC
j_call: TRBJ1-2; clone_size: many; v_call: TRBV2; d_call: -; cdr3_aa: CASSGWLVSTGRRVSYGYTF; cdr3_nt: TGTGCCAGCAGTGGATGGCTGGTATCTACGGGGAGAAGGGTTAGCTATGGCTACACCTTC
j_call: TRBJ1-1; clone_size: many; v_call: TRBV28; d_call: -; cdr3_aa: CASTPVGRLNTEAFF; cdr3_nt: TGTGCCAGCACCCCCGTAGGCCGTCTGAACACTGAAGCTTTCTTT
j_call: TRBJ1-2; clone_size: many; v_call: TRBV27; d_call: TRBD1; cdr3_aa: CASSPRQGRDYGYTF; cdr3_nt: TGTGCCAGCAGTCCGCGACAGGGTAGGGACTATGGCTACACCTTC
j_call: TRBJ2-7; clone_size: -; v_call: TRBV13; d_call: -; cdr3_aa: CASSLGLRRGINYEQYF; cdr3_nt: TGTGCCAGCAGCTTAGGCCTCCGCCGCGGTATTAACTACGAGCAGTACTTC
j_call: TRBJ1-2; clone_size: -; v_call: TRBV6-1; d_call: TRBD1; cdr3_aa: CASGQGVFYGYTF; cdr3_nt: TGTGCCAGCGGACAGGGGGTGTTCTATGGCTACACCTTC
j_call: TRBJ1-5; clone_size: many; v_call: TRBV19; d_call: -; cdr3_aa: CASSIRWGAAQPQHF; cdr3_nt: TGTGCCAGTAGTATTCGTTGGGGGGCAGCTCAGCCCCAGCATTTT
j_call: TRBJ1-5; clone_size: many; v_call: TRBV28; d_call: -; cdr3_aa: CASSPPRGGSNQPQHF; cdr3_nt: TGTGCCAGCAGCCCCCCTCGTGGGGGTAGCAATCAGCCCCAGCATTTT
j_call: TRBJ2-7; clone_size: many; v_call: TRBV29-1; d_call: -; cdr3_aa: CSVLPSFSYEQYF; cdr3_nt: TGCAGCGTCCTCCCGAGTTTCTCCTACGAGCAGTACTTC
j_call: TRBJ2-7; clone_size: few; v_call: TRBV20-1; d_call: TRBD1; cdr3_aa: CSASGGWVEQYF; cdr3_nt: TGCAGTGCTTCAGGGGGCTGGGTCGAGCAGTACTTC
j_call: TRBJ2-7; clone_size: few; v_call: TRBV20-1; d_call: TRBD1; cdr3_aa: CSAPLGQGSYEQYF; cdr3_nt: TGCAGTGCACCCCTGGGACAGGGGTCCTACGAGCAGTACTTC
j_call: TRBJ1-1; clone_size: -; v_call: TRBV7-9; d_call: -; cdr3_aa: CASRSGRGYDEAFF; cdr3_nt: TGTGCCAGCAGGTCCGGACGCGGGTATGATGAAGCTTTCTTT
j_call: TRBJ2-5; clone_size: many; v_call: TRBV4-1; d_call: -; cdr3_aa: CASSQDGDLGETQYF; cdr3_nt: TGCGCCAGCAGCCAAGATGGGGATTTAGGGGAGACCCAGTACTTC
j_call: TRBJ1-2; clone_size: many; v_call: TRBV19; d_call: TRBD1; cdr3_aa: CASSRGQGADYGYTF; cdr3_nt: TGTGCCAGTAGTAGGGGACAGGGGGCCGACTATGGCTACACCTTC
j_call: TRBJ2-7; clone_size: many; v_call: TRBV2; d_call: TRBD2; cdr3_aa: CASRAQVGEGPTHEQYF; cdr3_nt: TGTGCCAGCAGAGCCCAAGTGGGGGAGGGCCCAACCCACGAGCAGTACTTC
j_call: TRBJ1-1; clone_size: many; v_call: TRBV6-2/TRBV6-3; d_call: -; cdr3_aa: CASRDTNTEAFF; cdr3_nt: TGTGCCAGCCGGGACACTAACACTGAAGCTTTCTTT
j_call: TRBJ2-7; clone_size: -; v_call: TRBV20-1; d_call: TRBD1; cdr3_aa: CSAPPGQGHEQYF; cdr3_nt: TGCAGTGCTCCGCCGGGACAGGGACACGAGCAGTACTTC
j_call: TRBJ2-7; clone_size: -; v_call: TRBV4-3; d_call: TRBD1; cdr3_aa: CASSQGYRGVYEQYF; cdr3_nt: TGCGCCAGCAGCCAAGGTTACAGGGGAGTGTACGAGCAGTACTTC